Presented here are 19 T cell receptor beta chains from one specimen sequenced in a study of shared clonotypes between healthy human individuals. The method was immunoSEQ multiplex PCR; TCRdb's version includes in-frame clones alone and lacks a portion of them. Among approximately 2,300,000 clones listed, 92% were seen once. Sequenced: naive CD4+ T cells from PBMCs. The subset denotes: CD45RA+ positively selected. These receptors all stem from a man between 18 and 29 years old in good health. Some clones in this sample may be carry-over from other donors' samples.

The gene calls are TRBV7-6 and TRBJ1-1, with no clear D. Germline V CDR1 and CDR2: SGHVS, FNYEAQ. Trimming removed 5 bases from V and 4 bases from J, with 11 bases in between. This CDR3 comprises 13 residues. For the CDR3, the DNA is TGTGCCAGCAGCCTTCGTAGGAGCACTGAAGCTTTCTTT. Protein: CASSLRRSTEAFF. Full variable domain (outside the CDR3, taken from reference TRBV7-6 and TRBJ1-1): GAGVSQSPRYKVTKRGQDVALRCDPISGHVSLYWYRQALGQGPEFLTYFNYEAQQDKSGLPNDRFSAERPEGSISTLTIQRTEQRDSAMYRCASSLRRSTEAFFGQGTRLTVV.

Only one count was recorded for this clone. This chain links TRBV4-3 with TRBJ2-1; D is ambiguous. CDR1 and CDR2 (germline): LGHNA, YSLEER. This CDR3 is 16 amino acids long. The ends were cut back, 0 bases at V and 0 bases at J, with 9 bases in the middle. The CDR3 DNA follows: TGCGCCAGCAGCCAAGAACCCCCCGACTCCTACAATGAGCAGTTCTTC. Translating gives CASSQEPPDSYNEQFF.

The chain has TRBV2 and TRBJ1-2, with D hard to call. V lost 4 bases to trimming and J lost 7 bases, with 13 bases between them. CDR3 length: 13 residues. Germline CDR1 is SNHLY and CDR2 is FYNNEI. CDR3 nucleotides: TGTGCCAGCAGTGTTGTTATTAGGGTTGGCTACACCTTC. It specifies CASSVVIRVGYTF. The full variable domain, with the rest looked up from reference TRBV2 and TRBJ1-2, is EPEVTQTPSHQVTQMGQEVILRCVPISNHLYFYWYRQILGQKVEFLVSFYNNEISEKSEIFDDQFSVERPDGSNFTLKIRSTKLEDSAMYFCASSVVIRVGYTFGSGTRLTVV.

This sequence joins TRBV11-2 and TRBJ1-2; D call uncertain. V dropped 0 bases and J dropped 3 bases, with 8 bases sitting between them. The CDR3 sequence is 14 residues long. Germline CDR1 and CDR2: SGHAT and FQNNGV. Here the CDR3 reads CASSLEPRDYGYTF. The CDR3 DNA follows: TGTGCCAGCAGCTTAGAACCCCGAGACTATGGCTACACCTTC.

The chain carries TRBV7-2 and TRBJ2-1; 9 nucleotides align to TRBD2. Losses at the gene ends were 6 bases for V and 12 bases for J; bases not matched to a gene: 18. This CDR3 contains 16 residues. Germline V gene sequence: CDR1 SGHTA, CDR2 FQGNSA. The DNA for the CDR3 is TGTGCCAGCAGTCGAATGGGGGAGCGGGGGGCCCTAGGGCAGTTCTTC. Translation gives CASSRMGERGALGQFF. The full variable domain, rest sourced from reference TRBV7-2 and TRBJ2-1, is GAGVSQSPSNKVTEKGKDVELRCDPISGHTALYWYRQSLGQGLEFLIYFQGNSAPDKSGLPSDRFSAERTGGSVSTLTIQRTQQEDSAVYLCASSRMGERGALGQFFGPGTRLTVL.

V usage is TRBV7-3 and J usage is TRBJ2-1; 7 nucleotides align to TRBD2. The V and J ends lost 9 bases and 4 bases, in that order; junction bases with no gene match: 12. Germline V gives CDR1 SGHTA, CDR2 FQGTGA. CDR3 size: 15 residues. The CDR3 bases are TGTGCCAGGTCCCCCCCGGGACTATCTTACAATGAGCAGTTCTTC. It encodes CARSPPGLSYNEQFF.

The V gene is TRBV5-6, the J gene TRBJ1-5; D remains unclear. The ends were cut back, 0 bases at V and 3 bases at J, with 16 bases in the middle. The CDR3 runs to 17 residues. The V gene's germline CDR1 is SGHDT and CDR2 YYEEEE. The DNA of the CDR3 is TGTGCCAGCAGCTTGGGACCTACGGCCCTAGTCAATCAGCCCCAGCATTTT. Protein: CASSLGPTALVNQPQHF.

The chain couples TRBV6-5 to TRBJ1-3; 7 positions match TRBD1. Germline values: CDR1 MNHEY, CDR2 SVGAGI. V shed 5 bases, J shed 0 bases, and the junction held 4 bases outside the gene matches. The CDR3 contains 15 residues. DNA for the CDR3: TGTGCCAGCAGTCGGGACAGAACCTCTGGAAACACCATATATTTT. This encodes CASSRDRTSGNTIYF.

The genes are TRBV7-9 and TRBJ2-3; the match to TRBD1 covers 7 bases. J lost 0 bases, V lost 3 bases, and 6 bases had no gene match. Germline V lookup: CDR1 SEHNR, CDR2 FQNEAQ (reference sequence). The CDR3 runs to 16 residues. Written as DNA, the CDR3 is TGTGCCAGCAGCTTGGGTCGGACAGGAAGCACAGATACGCAGTATTTT. This gives the protein CASSLGRTGSTDTQYF.

This clone came up once. This chain joins TRBV28 and TRBJ1-5; no firm D call. The CDR3 runs 14 residues. V gave up 7 bases and J gave up 2 bases, with 12 bases separating them. Germline CDR1 reads MDHEN; CDR2 reads SYDVKM. CDR3 DNA sequence: TGTGCCAGCATTGGGGATTATCGCAATCAGCCCCAGCATTTT. This sequence encodes CASIGDYRNQPQHF.

The rearrangement uses TRBV5-6 and TRBJ1-2; 8 bases match TRBD1. J gave up 1 base and V 1 base, and 9 bases lay outside the gene matches. Germline V gives CDR1 SGHDT, CDR2 YYEEEE. This CDR3 comprises 17 residues. The CDR3 loop reads CASSLIGQGGINYGYTF. The CDR3 bases are TGTGCCAGCAGCTTGATCGGACAGGGAGGAATTAACTATGGCTACACCTTC. The full variable domain, in which reference TRBV5-6 and TRBJ1-2 provide the parts outside the CDR3, is DAGVTQSPTHLIKTRGQQVTLRCSPKSGHDTVSWYQQALGQGPQFIFQYYEEEERQRGNFPDRFSGHQFPNYSSELNVNALLLGDSALYLCASSLIGQGGINYGYTFGSGTRLTVV.

The chain uses TRBV2 and TRBJ2-1; D not certain. The V gene lost 2 bases and the J gene lost 2 bases, with 7 bases spanning the gap. The CDR3 is 14 amino acids. The germline gives CDR1 SNHLY, CDR2 FYNNEI. CDR3 region: CASSERVPYNEQFF. The DNA for the CDR3 is TGTGCCAGCAGTGAAAGGGTCCCCTACAATGAGCAGTTCTTC.

The chain uses TRBV11-1 and TRBJ2-3; maybe TRBD2 (6 bases). Looked up from germline, CDR1 is SGHAT and CDR2 is FQDESV (reference sequence). Between the trimmed V and J ends, which lost 5 bases and 2 bases, there was a span of 17 bases. The CDR3 loop spans 16 amino acids. The CDR3 DNA sequence: TGTGCCAGCAGCCGGAATCAAAGGGGACTCACAGATACGCAGTATTTT. Translation: CASSRNQRGLTDTQYF.

Only one count was recorded for this clone. V and J are TRBV6-1 and TRBJ1-1; D remains unclear. The V end lost 4 bases, the J end lost 0 bases, and 15 bases lay between the germline ends. The CDR3 spans 16 residues. Germline V lookup: CDR1 MNHNS, CDR2 SASEGT. DNA for the CDR3: TGTGCCAGCAGTGTTGCCCCCGAACCTATGAACACTGAAGCTTTCTTT. Amino acids: CASSVAPEPMNTEAFF.

The chain employs TRBV28 and TRBJ2-3, with D perhaps matching TRBD2 (6 bases). The CDR3 has 16 amino acids. With 1 base removed from V and 2 bases from J, the gap between germline ends came to 13 bases. Germline V gene data show CDR1 as MDHEN and CDR2 as SYDVKM. CDR3 amino acids: CASSLYPGTSTDTQYF. The CDR3 DNA follows: TGTGCCAGCAGTTTATACCCCGGGACTTCCACAGATACGCAGTATTTT.

The V gene is TRBV6-5, the J gene TRBJ1-1; TRBD1 agrees at 8 bases. The germline V gene encodes CDR1 MNHEY and CDR2 SVGAGI. V lost 11 bases and J lost 2; bases outside the gene matches: 7. The CDR3 contains 13 residues. CDR3 nucleotide sequence: TGTGCCTGCTCGGGACAGGCTAACACTGAAGCTTTCTTT. The encoded protein is CACSGQANTEAFF.

The chain carries TRBV30 and TRBJ2-2, with 9 positions matching TRBD2. Germline loops: CDR1 GTSNPN, CDR2 SVGIG (reference sequence). The J segment lost 8 bases and the V segment lost 1 base, leaving 8 bases of the junction unmatched. CDR3 length: 15 amino acids. CDR3 DNA: TGTGCCTGGAGTGACGCGGGAGGGCCAACGGGGGAGCTGTTTTTT. Translating gives CAWSDAGGPTGELFF.

V is TRBV7-2 and J is TRBJ2-2; D ambiguous. V lost 11 bases, J lost 3 bases, and 10 bases lay in between. This CDR3 comprises 12 residues. The V gene's germline CDR1 is SGHTA and CDR2 FQGNSA. The CDR3 region is CAGSSYTGELFF. Written as DNA, the CDR3 is TGTGCCGGGTCCAGTTACACCGGGGAGCTGTTTTTT.

V gene TRBV7-2 combines with J gene TRBJ2-5, with unresolved D. The germline V gene encodes CDR1 SGHTA and CDR2 FQGNSA. CDR3 size: 11 residues. Trimming removed 7 bases at V and 5 bases at J, with 8 bases between. CDR3 in DNA: TGTGCCAGCACCCTCCGGGAGACCCAGTACTTC. Protein product: CASTLRETQYF.